What follows describes a single T cell receptor (beta chain). As yet, its antigen is unknown. PCR primers comprised 60 Vbeta and 13 Jbeta primers. Profiling relied on immunoSEQ multiplex PCR, and the TCRdb table lists in-frame clones only, not all of them. This sample's table reports about 200,000 clones. These data belong to a study of cytomegalovirus exposure and HLA in healthy donors. Whole-study results and caveats: Previous analysis showed most TCR beta V segments were productive about 90% or about 30% of the time. A later analysis found TCR association rates differed by HLA locus, highest for DRB1 and lowest for HLA-C. 164 TCR beta chains were listed as cytomegalovirus-associated.

V was clipped by 5 bases and J by 0 bases, with 12 bases between them. This CDR3 spans 15 amino acids. The germline V gene encodes CDR1 SGHTA and CDR2 FQGNSA. The TCR was taken from a woman in her twenties or thirties in good health and CMV-seropositive. Sequencing was carried out using PBMCs. J is TRBJ2-3 and V is TRBV7-2; D perhaps matches TRBD1 (6 bases). CDR3 in amino acids: CASSLRGPSTDTQYF. In nucleotides, the CDR3 is TGTGCCAGCAGCCTCAGGGGCCCTAGCACAGATACGCAGTATTTT.